This T cell receptor beta chain was identified in a study of cytomegalovirus exposure and HLA in healthy donors (dated by TCRdb to about 2017). As for the study more broadly: In an earlier analysis of approximately 640 of the donors, less than 350 Gb of sequence data and 117 million unique TCR beta sequences from about 179 million T cells were reported. A later genetic analysis took genome-wide SNP genotypes for about 65% of the 666 donors and used that subset as a discovery cohort. In a later analysis, previously published TCR beta repertoires from 550 to 700 donors were re-analyzed and high-resolution HLA genotyping was added so that TCR occurrence patterns could be studied. On average, 235,054 unique TCR beta nucleotide sequences were sequenced per donor among about 400 genotyped donors of the cohort, with roughly 18% of those sequences being non-productive. Rather than using new phenotypic data, the later analysis identified candidate immune exposures from TCR beta sequences and from how often those sequences occurred across donors. All discovery cohort repertoires had been generated on a single sequencing platform. Donor age, sex, ethnicity and CMV serostatus were collected together with the repertoire data. Because of strong linkage in the cohort, roughly five DR-DQ haplotypes were treated as single units for association and clustering. To predict cytomegalovirus infection status, the study brought together high-throughput TCR immunosequencing, statistical association of individual TCRs with disease status, and machine learning. An earlier analysis of fewer than 750 of the donors used high-throughput TCR beta sequencing to judge whether each TCR beta V gene segment behaved as functional or pseudogenic. Besides the first cohort of approximately 710 subjects, a separate validation cohort made up of 120 different subjects was used. HLA typing included class I and class II loci at four-digit resolution. An early release that covered about 600 HLA-typed donors contained approximately 300 gigabases of sequencing data and 75 million to 100 million unique TCR sequences. The number of typed donors differed by locus: roughly 629-630 for A, B, C, DRB1 and DQB1; approximately 540 for DQA1; around 580 for DPA1; and about 450 for DPB1. Of the approximately 400 genotyped donors, 70% to 90% were placed in the genetic ancestry cluster associated with self-reported Caucasian donors. The study aimed to test whether cataloging public T cell receptors could reveal signatures of past pathogen exposure. The study profiled the T cell repertoires of hundreds of subjects by immunosequencing and related them to cytomegalovirus serostatus. Overall study outcomes, separate from this receptor: In both the original and validation cohorts, the classifier was reported to diagnose cytomegalovirus status with high specificity and sensitivity. In a later analysis, TCR association rates were found to vary across HLA loci, with the most associated TCRs seen for DRB1 alleles and the fewest for HLA-C alleles. The presence/absence analyses assumed that sequencing depth was roughly uniform across donors, and that assumption may not be true. A later genetic analysis reported fewer N-insertions in productive TCRs among donors in an Asian-associated ancestry cluster than the roughly 670-donor mean. CMV serostatus was the only immune exposure information available for the cohort. An association between a missense DCLRE1C variant and V-gene and J-gene trimming of TCR beta chains was found in a later genetic analysis and replicated in an independent cohort. A later analysis associated 15,000 to 20,000 TCR beta sequences with specific HLA alleles at a false discovery rate of 0.05. The cohort was sequenced for TCR beta chains only, and without alpha or paired-chain data the features that could be detected were limited. Because HLA typing was unavailable for some donors at each locus, only the typed subset was used in association tests. A cluster of highly shared sequence variants was judged likely to be a technical artifact of the sequencing pipeline. A further reported finding was that TCR beta sequences accurately predicted the HLA-A and HLA-B alleles for most subjects in the first cohort. In the study, some 180 TCR beta chains were listed as associated with cytomegalovirus. A later analysis found that most CMV-associated TCR beta chains appeared HLA-restricted, with HLA associations seemingly driven largely by CMV exposure. Assigning TCR associations to individual alleles was difficult when HLA alleles, especially DR and DQ, strongly co-occurred. In a later analysis, HLA-associated TCR beta chains showed more clonal expansion and lower generation probabilities than non-associated chains that were equally common. Correlated functional status among segregating V segments might be attributable to linkage disequilibrium, but an unknown experimental factor could not be ruled out. In a later analysis, several top co-occurrence clusters were reported to appear linked to parvovirus B19, influenza, CMV and Epstein-Barr virus. It was suggested by the authors that the approach could potentially be generalized to other disease states and immunological phenotypes. A few of the identified cytomegalovirus-associated TCR beta chains were confirmed in vitro to be specific for cytomegalovirus antigens. Because the 87-base-pair reads could not distinguish some IMGT-functional V segments, including TRBV6-2 and TRBV6-3, those segments were excluded. An earlier analysis of around 600 of the donors showed that most TCR beta V segments appeared in productive rearrangements either about 90% or about 30% of the time, which broadly matched IMGT annotations. The earlier analysis of nearly 600 of the donors excluded 15 to 20 rarely observed V segments, including chromosome 9 orphons, because counts were too low. Across donors, most TCR sequences were observed very rarely, whereas some public TCRs were present in many individuals.

The receptor library was made with the immunoSEQ multiplex PCR assay. For the multiplex PCR, a mixture combining 60 forward primers for TCR Vbeta segments and 13 reverse primers for TCR Jbeta segments was used. A multiplex PCR assay on genomic DNA amplified the CDR3 region of rearranged TCR beta genes. On the Illumina HiSeq System, the amplified TCR beta libraries were sequenced as 87-base-pair reads. Per the authors' processing: A later analysis counted around 72 million unique TCR beta chains across the roughly 700 repertoires, and some 11 million of these chains were shared by at least two donors. Raw reads were error-corrected and collapsed into unique sequences with a nearest-neighbor algorithm that merged closely related sequences to remove PCR and sequencing errors. CDR3 sequences were aligned to IMGT reference sequences to assign V, D and J gene segments. For a sequence to be retained, a match of at least six nucleotides to both a V gene segment and a J gene segment was required. Rearrangements were classified as productive when the CDR3 lacked stop codons and remained in frame with V and J, and all other rearrangements were classified as non-productive. CDR3 was defined by IMGT convention, running from the second conserved V-encoded cysteine to the conserved J-encoded phenylalanine. The earlier analysis of some 550 of the donors excluded any sequence lacking an unambiguous match to a single V gene segment. In an earlier analysis of a few hundred of the donors, a V segment was called functional when productive rearrangements were above 56.7%, and segregating when the standard deviation between donors exceeded 5%. A statistical classification framework was developed to diagnose cytomegalovirus status using the catalog of TCR beta chain sequences. A later analysis assigned V and J genes by comparing TCR nucleotide sequences with IMGT/GENE-DB human TR gene sequences. In a later analysis, CDR3 sequences and most-parsimonious VDJ recombination scenarios were assigned using the TCRdist pipeline. In a later analysis, each TCR beta chain was defined by its CDR3 amino acid sequence together with its V-gene family, and reads without a unique V-gene family were excluded. To address suspected cross-contamination and a sequencing artifact, a later analysis removed 592 highly shared, low-generation-probability nucleotide sequences. A later analysis calculated a clonal expansion index for each public chain from normalized within-repertoire ranks of inferred template counts. In a later analysis, generation probabilities were computed using a VDJ recombination model fitted to out-of-frame rearrangements, and the results were checked against IGoR. In a later analysis, hypergeometric tests were used to score TCR-TCR, TCR-HLA and TCR-CMV co-occurrence, with a repertoire-size bias correction applied to TCR pairs. A later analysis estimated false discovery rates by permuting HLA or CMV assignments 20 times. In a later analysis, co-occurring TCRs were grouped with DBSCAN, and TCRdist sequence similarity was added when clustering was performed within HLA-allele-positive subsets. Repertoires with fewer than 30,000 or more than 120,000 public chains were left out of co-occurrence clustering, as were five repertoires with anomalous nucleotide sharing. Sourced from immuneACCESS, this table was stored by TCRdb with only in-frame sequences that have V and J called. A share of the clones is absent; for the studies checked, an unresolved V gene accounts for under half, and the remainder has no known explanation. That table gives V, J and clone size, and the DNA gave D and trimming. The sample table holds tens of thousands of clones, of which roughly 80% were seen once. The ten largest clones capture 3.7% of the sample.

To note about this clone: Its antigen target is currently unknown. Per-base qualities were not stored, and no clone one base away is much larger.

The cohort comprised 670 or so healthy bone marrow donors. At the time of sampling, every cohort member was nominally healthy, though immune exposures that went unrecorded were likely present. The donor tested CMV seronegative, placing the donor among the 350 or so seronegative members of the cohort. A peripheral blood sample was provided by each donor, and peripheral blood mononuclear cells were used for TCR beta sequencing. The Qiagen DNeasy Blood Extraction Kit was used to extract genomic DNA from the blood cell samples. The CDR3 covers 13 residues, taking in both the cysteine and the phenylalanine. The entry retains the CDR3 DNA only, 39 bases that are in frame from base 1. Trimming takes 2 bases off V and 8 bases off J; junction bases not matched to a gene: 1. The germline V gene sets CDR1 to MNHEY and CDR2 to SVGAGI.

The source of this sequence is a man aged 25-45 years in good health and CMV-seronegative. The sequence links TRBV6-5 to TRBJ2-1; 9 bases in the junction line up with TRBD1. Sequenced material: PBMCs. The DNA sequence reads TGTGCCAGCAGTTACAGGACAGGGGATGAGCAGTTCTTC. The encoded protein is CASSYRTGDEQFF.